This T cell receptor (beta chain) was observed in a study of cytotoxic CD8 clonotypes in ibrutinib-treated CLL. Clones were sequenced by immunoSEQ multiplex PCR, and TCRdb holds only the in-frame ones, with some missing. The repertoire consists of 70,000 to 80,000 clones, with less than 90% occurring once and the leading ten covering about 40%. Cryopreserved PBMCs were the source of approximately 2 micrograms of genomic DNA, which went to TCR beta libraries. In germline, CDR1 is LNHNV, CDR2 YYDKDF (reference sequence). V was clipped by 5 bases and J by 5 bases, with 18 bases between them. The CDR3 contains 15 residues.

The receptor's source is a human donor with chronic lymphocytic leukemia. The material sequenced was PBMCs, taken after 24 months of ibrutinib treatment. V usage is TRBV15 and J usage is TRBJ1-1; no reliable D call. The CDR3 DNA reads as TGTGCCACCAGCGGCCGCGGAGGCCTGGGAACTGAAGCTTTCTTT. This gives the protein CATSGRGGLGTEAFF.